This T cell receptor (beta chain) was retrieved from a study of blood T cell repertoires in COVID-19. This clone was observed once. The protocol was immunoSEQ multiplex PCR, while the TCRdb copy is restricted to in-frame clones and leaves out a portion. The sample records fewer than 200,000 clones, roughly 80% being singletons. Trimming took off 0 bases at V and 4 bases at J, with 13 bases between the two ends. Per germline, CDR1 SGHNT and CDR2 YYREEE (reference sequence). This CDR3 contains 16 residues. The sample was peripheral blood. The rearrangement joins TRBV5-4 to TRBJ1-4; D gene unclear. This TCR was recovered from a woman in her seventies with COVID-19, enrolled during active disease. The CDR3 region is CASSLVGGRRNEKLFF. CDR3 sequence (DNA): TGTGCCAGCAGCTTGGTAGGCGGGCGCCGTAATGAAAAACTGTTTTTT.